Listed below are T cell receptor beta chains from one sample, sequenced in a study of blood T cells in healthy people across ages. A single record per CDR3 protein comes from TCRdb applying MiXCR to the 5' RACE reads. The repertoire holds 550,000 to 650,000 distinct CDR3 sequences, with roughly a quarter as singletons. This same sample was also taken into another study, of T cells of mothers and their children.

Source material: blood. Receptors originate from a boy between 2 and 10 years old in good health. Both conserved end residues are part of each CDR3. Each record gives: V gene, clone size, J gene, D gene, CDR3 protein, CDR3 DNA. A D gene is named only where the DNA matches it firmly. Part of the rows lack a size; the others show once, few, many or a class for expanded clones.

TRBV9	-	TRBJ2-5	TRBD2	CASSVTGGVQETQYF	TGTGCCAGCAGCGTAACGGGAGGGGTCCAAGAGACCCAGTACTTC
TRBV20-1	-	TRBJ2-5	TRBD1	CSAGGQGAKETQYF	TGCAGTGCGGGAGGACAGGGTGCGAAAGAGACCCAGTACTTC
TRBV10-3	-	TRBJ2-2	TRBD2	CAISENLAGYTGELFF	TGTGCCATCAGTGAGAACCTAGCGGGTTACACCGGGGAGCTGTTTTTT
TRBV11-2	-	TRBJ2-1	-	CASSLGYGDNEQFF	TGTGCCAGCAGCTTAGGGTATGGAGACAATGAGCAGTTCTTC
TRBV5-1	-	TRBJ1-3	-	CASRAGTPSGNTIYF	TGCGCCAGCAGGGCAGGGACCCCCTCTGGAAACACCATATATTTT
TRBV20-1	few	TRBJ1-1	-	CSGRPSISEAPHGPNTEAFF	TGCAGTGGAAGGCCCAGTATTTCAGAGGCCCCTCACGGACCGAACACTGAAGCTTTCTTT
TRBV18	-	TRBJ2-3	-	CASSGIQTDTQYF	TGTGCCAGCTCCGGAATCCAAACAGATACGCAGTATTTT
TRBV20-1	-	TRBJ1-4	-	CSAYQSGNEKLFF	TGCAGTGCTTACCAGTCGGGGAATGAAAAACTGTTTTTT
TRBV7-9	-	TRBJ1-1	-	CASSLLDSRGMNTEAFF	TGTGCCAGCAGCCTCTTGGACAGCAGGGGTATGAACACTGAAGCTTTCTTT
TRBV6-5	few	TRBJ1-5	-	CASSMSGQPQHF	TGTGCCAGCAGTATGAGCGGGCAGCCCCAGCATTTT
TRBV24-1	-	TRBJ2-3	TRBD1	CATSEGRRQGNTDTQYF	TGTGCCACCAGTGAGGGGCGACGACAGGGCAACACAGATACGCAGTATTTT
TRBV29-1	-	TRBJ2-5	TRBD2	CSVSPSGGGETQYF	TGCAGCGTTTCCCCTAGCGGGGGGGGAGAGACCCAGTACTTC
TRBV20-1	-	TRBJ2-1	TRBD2	CSARKPSGTHNEQFF	TGCAGTGCTAGGAAGCCTAGCGGGACCCACAATGAGCAGTTCTTC
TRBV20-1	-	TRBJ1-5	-	CSARGQGLQPQHF	TGCAGTGCTAGGGGGCAGGGTCTTCAGCCCCAGCATTTT